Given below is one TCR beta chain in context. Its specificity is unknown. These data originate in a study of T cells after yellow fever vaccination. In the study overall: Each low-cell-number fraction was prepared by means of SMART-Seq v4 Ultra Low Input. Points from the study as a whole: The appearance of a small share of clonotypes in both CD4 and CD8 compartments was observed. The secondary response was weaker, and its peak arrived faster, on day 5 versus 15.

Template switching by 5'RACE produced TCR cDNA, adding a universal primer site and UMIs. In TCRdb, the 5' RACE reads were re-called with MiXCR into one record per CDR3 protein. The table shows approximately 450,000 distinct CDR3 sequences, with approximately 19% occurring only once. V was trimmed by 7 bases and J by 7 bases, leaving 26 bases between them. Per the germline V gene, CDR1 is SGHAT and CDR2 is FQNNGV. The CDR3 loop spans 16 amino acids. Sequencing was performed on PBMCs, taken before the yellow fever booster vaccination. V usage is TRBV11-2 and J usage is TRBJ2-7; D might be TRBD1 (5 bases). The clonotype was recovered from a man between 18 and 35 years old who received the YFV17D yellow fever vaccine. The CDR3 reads CASTNFKNFKGNEQYF. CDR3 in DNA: TGTGCCAGCACCAATTTTAAAAATTTTAAGGGGAATGAGCAGTACTTC.